This TCR beta chain was identified during a study of OX40 agonist ivuxolimab in advanced cancers. Some background on the complete study: Ivuxolimab was an agonistic, fully human IgG2 monoclonal antibody directed against OX40 (CD134), a costimulatory receptor. Intravenous ivuxolimab was administered to patients every 2 weeks at six dose levels: 0.01, 0.1, 0.3, 1.5, 3 and 10 mg/kg. Partial responses occurred in three dose-escalation patients, of whom one had hepatocellular carcinoma and two had cutaneous melanoma. The point of sequencing TCRbeta in the periphery was to test whether ivuxolimab changed TCR sequence diversity and drove clonal T-cell expansion. Prior anti-PD-1, anti-PD-L1 or anti-CTLA-4 therapy was permitted, and checkpoint inhibitors had been received by roughly 40% of dose-escalation patients. In the dose-escalation cohort, more than 75% of patients were male, and the mean age was approximately 60 years, with a range of roughly 20 to 85. Of the 52 patients in dose escalation, 19 had hepatocellular carcinoma, around 15 had melanoma, 9 had renal cell carcinoma and 9 had head and neck cancer. The monotherapy dose-escalation portion (N of about 49 patients) of the phase I ivuxolimab trial is reported in the paper.

CDR1 ENHRY and CDR2 SYGVKD were looked up in the germline V gene. The CDR3 contains 12 residues, cysteine and phenylalanine counted. Only the CDR3 DNA stays, 36 bases, in frame from base 1. At the junction V is shortened by 10 bases and J by 5 bases, with 14 bases in between. Patients with a history of autoimmune disease or receiving systemic immunosuppression were excluded from the trial. In every dose cohort, peripheral blood was drawn for TCR sequencing at baseline, cycle 4 day 1, and cycle 7 day 1. Samples were obtained from an open-label, multicenter, first-in-human phase I dose-escalation trial of ivuxolimab. Adults with locally advanced or metastatic melanoma, renal cell carcinoma, hepatocellular carcinoma or head and neck squamous cell carcinoma were enrolled in the trial. Before TCR sequencing, CD4+ and CD8+ T cells were separately sorted from peripheral blood. Genomic DNA was extracted from sorted cells for sequencing of the TCRbeta CDR3 region. The immunoSEQ Assay was used for sequencing of TCRbeta CDR3 regions. TCRdb limited this immuneACCESS table to in-frame rearrangements with V and J called. A share of clones is missing; checked studies link under half to unresolved V genes, and the rest is unexplained. A total of tens of thousands of clones appear in this sample, around nine tenths of them only once. About 1.1% of the sample comes from the top ten.

This clone has only a few counts. The antigen it binds to is not known. Base qualities are not at hand, and no much larger clone is one base apart. The research as a whole found: After ivuxolimab, CD8+ T cells had more expanded clones than CD4+ T cells on average. Which antigens the clonally expanded peripheral T cells were specific for was not determined. In the 0.1-3.0 mg/kg groups, partial responders were among the patients with the lowest normalized peripheral clonal expansion, particularly in CD8+ T cells. At doses of 0.1 to 3.0 mg/kg, clonal expansion of both CD4+ and CD8+ T cells in blood was seen between baseline and week 6. Low levels of normalized T-cell clonal expansion were also seen in some patients who did not respond.

Rearrangement joined TRBV10-3 to TRBJ1-2; a weak D assignment points to TRBD1 (6 bases agree). The source is an adult with an advanced solid tumor such as melanoma, head and neck, liver or kidney cancer. Here the sequenced sample was CD4+ or CD8+ T cells sorted from blood, taken in a trial of the OX40 agonist ivuxolimab. DNA sequence: TGTGCCAGCACGGACAGAGATTATGGCTACACCTTC. Translated, this is CASTDRDYGYTF.